The 7 T cell receptor beta chains below all came from one sample that was sequenced in a study of Graves' ophthalmopathy and Graves' hyperthyroidism. Amplification of the TCR beta CDR3 regions used RNA transcripts (as template). RT-PCR was first run with HTBI primers, then multiplex PCR in a second round. MiXCR was run by TCRdb on the multiplex PCR reads, yielding one entry per CDR3 protein. The data show about 660,000 distinct CDR3 sequences, just over 40% seen once. Sequencing used peripheral blood. The origin of the receptors is an adult man with Graves' ophthalmopathy.

Ten or more counts support this clonotype. The chain combines TRBV9 with TRBJ1-2, with 7 bases aligning to TRBD1. This CDR3 is 16 amino acids long. CDR1 and CDR2 (germline): SGDLS, YYNGEE. The V segment lost 4 bases and the J segment 1 base; nucleotides outside the gene matches: 10. CDR3 sequence reads: CASSPRGRDSNYGYTF. CDR3 bases: TGTGCCAGCAGCCCGAGGGGGAGGGACAGTAACTATGGCTACACCTTC.

This clonotype was picked up a small number of times. The rearrangement joins TRBV6-6 to TRBJ2-7; 9 bases agree with TRBD2. Germline CDR1 is MNHNY and CDR2 is SVGAGI (reference sequence). The CDR3 extends over 16 amino acids. The trim removed 4 bases at V and 2 bases at J, leaving 9 bases unmatched. CDR3 DNA: TGTGCCAGCAGTTTGGCAAGACTAGCGGATACCTACGAGCAGTACTTC. This sequence encodes CASSLARLADTYEQYF.

The chain carries TRBV2 and TRBJ1-3; 7 bases agree with TRBD1. Germline V gene sequence: CDR1 SNHLY, CDR2 FYNNEI. The CDR3 has 15 amino acids. V lost 8 bases to trimming and J lost 0 bases; unmatched junction nucleotides: 7. Here the CDR3 reads CASSPAGGSGNTIYF. The CDR3 nucleotides are TGTGCCAGCTCACCGGCAGGGGGCTCTGGAAACACCATATATTTT. The full variable domain, rest sourced from reference TRBV2 and TRBJ1-3, is EPEVTQTPSHQVTQMGQEVILRCVPISNHLYFYWYRQILGQKVEFLVSFYNNEISEKSEIFDDQFSVERPDGSNFTLKIRSTKLEDSAMYFCASSPAGGSGNTIYFGEGSWLTVV.

This rearrangement joins TRBV2 to TRBJ2-6; 9 positions match TRBD1. With 6 bases clipped from V and 4 bases from J, the junction kept 10 bases outside the gene matches. Germline V lookup: CDR1 SNHLY, CDR2 FYNNEI. CDR3 length equals 17 residues. The CDR3 DNA reads as TGTGCCAGCAGCGGTCCCGGGACAGGGATCGGGGCCAACGTCCTGACTTTC. This translates into CASSGPGTGIGANVLTF.

This chain uses TRBV15 with TRBJ2-1; D is unresolved. CDR1 and CDR2 (germline): LNHNV, YYDKDF (reference sequence). Between the trimmed V and J ends, which lost 1 base and 6 bases, there was a span of 13 bases. CDR3 length: 15 residues. The CDR3 DNA reads TGTGCCACCAGCAGAGGCGAGAGCACTATCAATGAGCAGTTCTTC. It is translated as CATSRGESTINEQFF.

The sample holds many counts of this clonotype. The chain combines TRBV29-1 with TRBJ2-7; the D gene is possibly TRBD2 (5 bases). The CDR3 sequence is 12 residues long. The V end lost 7 bases, the J end lost 2 bases, and 12 bases lay between the germline ends. Germline V gives CDR1 SQVTM, CDR2 ANQGSEA. In nucleotides, the CDR3 is TGCAGCGGCCGAGGGCCGGCCTACGAGCAGTACTTC. It is translated as CSGRGPAYEQYF.

The chain carries TRBV11-2 and TRBJ1-3; tentative D call: TRBD1 (5 bases). V gave up 4 bases and J gave up 4 bases, with 8 bases separating them. Germline values: CDR1 SGHAT, CDR2 FQNNGV. The CDR3 is 13 amino acids. As DNA, the CDR3 is TGTGCCAGCAGCTGGGGGAGGGGAAACACCATATATTTT. Its protein product is CASSWGRGNTIYF.